Listed here is a single TCR beta chain. Authors' analysis steps: The assay estimated nucleated cells by amplifying reference gene primers. This table comes from immunoSEQ multiplex PCR, and its TCRdb copy is limited to in-frame clones, with some not included. V and J calls and clone size are given by that table; D and trimming were obtained from the DNA. The data contain 110,000 or so clones, more than 70% of them singletons. This record comes from a study of blood T cell repertoires in COVID-19. As for the study in general: The United States, Italy and Spain provided the acute and convalescent COVID-19 samples. T cells, B-cell-depleted T cells, or PBMCs supplied cDNA or gDNA.

CDR3 length: 14 amino acids. Germline CDR1 reads SGHTA; CDR2 reads FQGNSA. V trimming: 5 bases; J trimming: 7 bases; junction bases outside the gene matches: 9. What was sequenced was peripheral blood. The chain employs TRBV7-2 and TRBJ1-2, with TRBD1 matching 8 bases. The TCR originated in a woman in her 70s who had recovered from COVID-19. CDR3 in DNA: TGTGCCAGCAGCCTAGGTGTCGGGACAGGTGGCTACACCTTC. This translates into CASSLGVGTGGYTF.